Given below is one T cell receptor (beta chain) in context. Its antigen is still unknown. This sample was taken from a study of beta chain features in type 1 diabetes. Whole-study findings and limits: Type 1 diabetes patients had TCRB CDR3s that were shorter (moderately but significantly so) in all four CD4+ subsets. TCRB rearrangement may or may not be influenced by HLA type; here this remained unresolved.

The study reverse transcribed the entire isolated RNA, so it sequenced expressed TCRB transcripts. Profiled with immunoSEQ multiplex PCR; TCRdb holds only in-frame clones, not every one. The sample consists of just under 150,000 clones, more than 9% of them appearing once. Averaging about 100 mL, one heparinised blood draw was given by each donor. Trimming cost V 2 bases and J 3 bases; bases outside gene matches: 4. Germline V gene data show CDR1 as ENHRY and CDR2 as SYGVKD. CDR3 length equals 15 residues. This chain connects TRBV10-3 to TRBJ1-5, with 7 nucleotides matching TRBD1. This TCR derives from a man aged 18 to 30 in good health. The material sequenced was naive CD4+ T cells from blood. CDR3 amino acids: CAISEGTVNNQPQHF. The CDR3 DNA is TGTGCCATCAGTGAGGGGACAGTTAACAATCAGCCCCAGCATTTT.